The sequence of this T cell receptor (beta chain) was determined in a study of glioma-infiltrating T cells after dendritic cell vaccination. For the study at large: After recurrence, repeat resection gave post-vaccination tumor, with a few paired samples.

The V gene lost 1 base and the J gene lost 8 bases, with 10 bases spanning the gap. In germline, CDR1 is LGHNA, CDR2 YNFKEQ. This CDR3 region has 13 residues. Indicated time point: after dendritic cell vaccination, including at tumor progression/relapse. Monocyte-derived dendritic cells, cultured seven days with IL-4 and GM-CSF, were pulsed with autologous tumor lysate. The PCR used 60 V beta and 13 J beta primers. Sequenced by immunoSEQ multiplex PCR; TCRdb stores in-frame clones only, minus some. The table has just over 2,500 clones, approximately 85% seen once; the top ten hold about 10%. This clonotype was obtained from a human donor with glioblastoma. The material was tumor tissue, obtained after dendritic cell vaccination. V and J are TRBV4-2 and TRBJ2-3, with a tentative D call TRBD2 (6 bases). The CDR3 is CASSQVGRGTQYF. The CDR3, as DNA: TGTGCCAGCAGCCAAGTTGGGCGGGGTACGCAGTATTTT.